The clone carrying this T cell receptor beta chain showed up just once. This CDR3 is built from 13 residues. CDR1 and CDR2 (germline): SNHLY, FYNNEI. V lost 7 bases, J lost 7 bases, and 7 bases stayed unmatched. These data are taken from a study of blood T cell repertoires in COVID-19. Sequenced by immunoSEQ multiplex PCR; TCRdb stores in-frame clones only, minus some. Here the sample spans approximately 320,000 clones, roughly 90% being singletons. The TCR originated in a man aged 55 to 70 who had recovered from COVID-19. The material sequenced was PBMCs or T cells enriched from blood (not recorded which). The chain couples TRBV2 to TRBJ2-1, with 7 positions matching TRBD2. The CDR3 loop is CASTRTSSNEQFF. The CDR3 bases are TGTGCCAGCACAAGGACTAGTTCAAATGAGCAGTTCTTC.